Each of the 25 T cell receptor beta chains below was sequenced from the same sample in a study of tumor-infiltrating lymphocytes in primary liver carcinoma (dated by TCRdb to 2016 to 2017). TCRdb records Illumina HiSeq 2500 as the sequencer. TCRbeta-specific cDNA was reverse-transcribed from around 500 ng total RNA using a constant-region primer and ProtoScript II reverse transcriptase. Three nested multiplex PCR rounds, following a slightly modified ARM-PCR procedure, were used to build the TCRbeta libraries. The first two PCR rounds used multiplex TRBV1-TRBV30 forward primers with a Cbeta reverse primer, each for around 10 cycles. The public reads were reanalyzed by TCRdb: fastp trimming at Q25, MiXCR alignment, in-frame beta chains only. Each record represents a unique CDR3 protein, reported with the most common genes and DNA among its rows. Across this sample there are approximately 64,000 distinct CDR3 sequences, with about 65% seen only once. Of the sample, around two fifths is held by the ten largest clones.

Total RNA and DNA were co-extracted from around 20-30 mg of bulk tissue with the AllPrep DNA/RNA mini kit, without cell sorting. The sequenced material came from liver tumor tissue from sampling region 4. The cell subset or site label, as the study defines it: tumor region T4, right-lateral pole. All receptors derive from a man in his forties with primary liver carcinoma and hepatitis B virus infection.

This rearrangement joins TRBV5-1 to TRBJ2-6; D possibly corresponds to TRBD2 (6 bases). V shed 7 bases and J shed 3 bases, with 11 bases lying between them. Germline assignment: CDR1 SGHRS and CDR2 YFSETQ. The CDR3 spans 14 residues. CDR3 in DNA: TGCGCCAGCGGCCCGGGGGTTGGGGCCAACGTCCTGACTTTC. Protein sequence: CASGPGVGANVLTF.

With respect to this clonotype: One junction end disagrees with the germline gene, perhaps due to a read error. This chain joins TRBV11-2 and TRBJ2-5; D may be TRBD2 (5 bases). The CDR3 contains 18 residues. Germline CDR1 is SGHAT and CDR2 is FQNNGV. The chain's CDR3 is CTSSLARLAMGKKETQYF. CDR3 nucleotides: TGCACCAGCAGCTTAGCGAGGCTAGCCATGGGAAAAAAAGAGACCCAGTACTTC.

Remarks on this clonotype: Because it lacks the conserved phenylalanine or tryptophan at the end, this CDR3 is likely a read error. The CDR3 nucleotides read TGCAGTGCTAGGGGGCCCCCCGGGCAGTTCTTA. The encoded protein is CSARGPPGQFL. This chain links TRBV20-1 with TRBJ2-1, with D perhaps TRBD1 (5 bases). The CDR3 covers 11 residues. The germline V gene has CDR1 DFQATT and CDR2 SNEGSKA (reference sequence). Between the trimmed V and J ends, which lost 3 bases and 12 bases, there was a span of 12 bases.

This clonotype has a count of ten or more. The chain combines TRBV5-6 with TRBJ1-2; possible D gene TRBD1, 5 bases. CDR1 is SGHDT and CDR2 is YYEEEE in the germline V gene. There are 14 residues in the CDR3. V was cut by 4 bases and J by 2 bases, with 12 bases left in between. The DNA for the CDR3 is TGTGCCAGCAGCACGGGACGGTTGAACTATGGCTACACCTTC. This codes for CASSTGRLNYGYTF.

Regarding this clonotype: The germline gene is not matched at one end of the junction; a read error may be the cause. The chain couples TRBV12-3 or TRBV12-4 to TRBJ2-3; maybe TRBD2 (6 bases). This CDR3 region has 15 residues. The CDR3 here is CACSLDSGSGRAQYF. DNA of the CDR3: TGTGCCTGCAGTTTAGATTCCGGCAGCGGGCGTGCGCAGTATTTT.

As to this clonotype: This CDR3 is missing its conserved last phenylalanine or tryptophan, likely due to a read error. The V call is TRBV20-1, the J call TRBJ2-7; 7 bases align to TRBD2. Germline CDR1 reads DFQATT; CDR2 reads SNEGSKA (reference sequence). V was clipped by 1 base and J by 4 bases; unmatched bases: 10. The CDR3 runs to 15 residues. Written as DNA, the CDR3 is TGCAGTGCTAGAGGGGGGGGTAAGGACCATTACGAGCAGTACTTG. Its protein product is CSARGGGKDHYEQYL.

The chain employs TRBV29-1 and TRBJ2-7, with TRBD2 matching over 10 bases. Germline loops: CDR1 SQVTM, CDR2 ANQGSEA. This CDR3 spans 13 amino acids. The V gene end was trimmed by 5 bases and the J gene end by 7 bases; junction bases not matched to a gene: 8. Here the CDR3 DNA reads TGCAGCGTTAGTGCTAGCGGGAGCTATGAGCAGTACGTC. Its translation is CSVSASGSYEQYV.

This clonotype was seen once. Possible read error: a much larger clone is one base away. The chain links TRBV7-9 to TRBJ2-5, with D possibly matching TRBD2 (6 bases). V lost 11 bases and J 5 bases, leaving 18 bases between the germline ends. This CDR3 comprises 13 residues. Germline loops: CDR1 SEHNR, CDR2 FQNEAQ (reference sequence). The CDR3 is CAGHGLATETQYF. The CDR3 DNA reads TGTGCCGGCCACGGGCTAGCGACCGAGACCCAGTACTTC.

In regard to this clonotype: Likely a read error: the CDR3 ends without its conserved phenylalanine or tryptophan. The DNA for the CDR3 is TGTGCCAGCAGCCCCCTGCGGGAGGGGTTGCGTGAGCAGTTCTTA. Translating gives CASSPLREGLREQFL. The gene calls are TRBV11-2 and TRBJ2-1, with 9 bases lining up with TRBD2. V shed 5 bases and J 9 bases; nucleotides not matched to a gene: 11. Germline-derived CDR1 and CDR2 are SGHAT and FQNNGV. The CDR3 runs to 15 residues.

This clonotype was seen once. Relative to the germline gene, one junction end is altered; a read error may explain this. The chain's CDR3 is CGSRKGQGGPYEQYF. DNA of the CDR3: TGTGGCAGCAGAAAGGGACAGGGGGGGCCATACGAGCAGTACTTC. The rearrangement uses TRBV6-5 and TRBJ2-7, with TRBD1 matching over 11 bases. The CDR3 loop spans 15 amino acids. The germline gives CDR1 MNHEY, CDR2 SVGAGI.

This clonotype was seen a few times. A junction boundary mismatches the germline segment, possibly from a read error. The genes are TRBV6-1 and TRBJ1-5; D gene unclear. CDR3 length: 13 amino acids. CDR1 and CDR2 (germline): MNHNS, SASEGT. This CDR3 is CACSEAKGQPQHF. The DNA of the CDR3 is TGTGCCTGCAGTGAAGCGAAGGGCCAGCCCCAGCATTTT.

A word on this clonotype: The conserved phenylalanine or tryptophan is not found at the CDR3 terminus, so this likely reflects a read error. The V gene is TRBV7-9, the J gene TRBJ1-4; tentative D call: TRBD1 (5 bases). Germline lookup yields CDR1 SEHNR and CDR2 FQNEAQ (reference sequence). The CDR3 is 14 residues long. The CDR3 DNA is TGTGCCAACAGCTTACATGGGGCAGGGGAAAAACTGTTTTAT. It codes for CANSLHGAGEKLFY.

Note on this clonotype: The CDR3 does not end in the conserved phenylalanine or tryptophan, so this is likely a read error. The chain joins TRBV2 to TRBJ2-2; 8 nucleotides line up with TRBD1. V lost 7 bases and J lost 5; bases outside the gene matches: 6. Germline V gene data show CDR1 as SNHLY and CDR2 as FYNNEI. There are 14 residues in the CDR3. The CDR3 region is CASNGQGVTGELFS. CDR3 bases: TGTGCCAGCAATGGACAGGGAGTAACCGGGGAGCTGTTTTCT.

The CDR3 reads CSGIGQGIHNEQFF. The DNA of the CDR3 is TGCAGCGGGATCGGACAGGGGATACACAATGAGCAGTTCTTC. The rearrangement joins TRBV29-1 to TRBJ2-1; TRBD1 matches 9 bases. Germline assignment: CDR1 SQVTM and CDR2 ANQGSEA. Germline trimming cut 7 bases from V and 5 bases from J; bases unmatched to any gene: 9. The CDR3 loop spans 14 amino acids.

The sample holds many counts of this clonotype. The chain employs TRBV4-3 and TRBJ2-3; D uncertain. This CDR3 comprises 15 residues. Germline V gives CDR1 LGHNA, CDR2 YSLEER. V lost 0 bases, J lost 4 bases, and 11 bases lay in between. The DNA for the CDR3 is TGCGCCAGCAGCCAAGAAGGTAGCCGAGCAGATACGCAGTATTTT. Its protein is CASSQEGSRADTQYF.

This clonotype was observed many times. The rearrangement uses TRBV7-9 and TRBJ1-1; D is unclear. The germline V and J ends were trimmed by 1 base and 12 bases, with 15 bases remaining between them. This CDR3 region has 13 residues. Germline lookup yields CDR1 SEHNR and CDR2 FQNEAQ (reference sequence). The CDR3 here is CASSLELVSDSFF. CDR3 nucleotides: TGTGCCAGCAGCTTAGAGTTAGTTTCGGATTCTTTCTTT. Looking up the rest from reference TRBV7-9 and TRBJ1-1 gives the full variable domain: DTGVSQNPRHKITKRGQNVTFRCDPISEHNRLYWYRQTLGQGPEFLTYFQNEAQLEKSRLLSDRFSAERPKGSFSTLEIQRTEQGDSAMYLCASSLELVSDSFFGQGTRLTVV.

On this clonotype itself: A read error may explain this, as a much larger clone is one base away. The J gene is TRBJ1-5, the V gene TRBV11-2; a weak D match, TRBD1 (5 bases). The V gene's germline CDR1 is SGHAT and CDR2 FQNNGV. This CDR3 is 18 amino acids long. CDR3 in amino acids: CASSLSRDLRSGNKPQHF. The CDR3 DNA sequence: TGTGCCAGCAGCCTTTCCCGGGACTTGAGGTCTGGCAATAAGCCCCAGCATTTT. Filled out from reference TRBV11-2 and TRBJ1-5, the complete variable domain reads EAGVAQSPRYKIIEKRQSVAFWCNPISGHATLYWYQQILGQGPKLLIQFQNNGVVDDSQLPKDRFSAERLKGVDSTLKIQPAKLEDSAVYLCASSLSRDLRSGNKPQHFGDGTRLSIL.

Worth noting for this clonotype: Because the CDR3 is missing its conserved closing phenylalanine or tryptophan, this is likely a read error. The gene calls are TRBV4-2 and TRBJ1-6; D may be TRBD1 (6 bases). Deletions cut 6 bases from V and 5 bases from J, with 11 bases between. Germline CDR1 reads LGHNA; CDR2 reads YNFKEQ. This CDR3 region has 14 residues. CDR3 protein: CASSTQGNNSPLHS. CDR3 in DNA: TGTGCCAGCAGTACACAGGGTAATAATTCACCCCTCCACTCT.

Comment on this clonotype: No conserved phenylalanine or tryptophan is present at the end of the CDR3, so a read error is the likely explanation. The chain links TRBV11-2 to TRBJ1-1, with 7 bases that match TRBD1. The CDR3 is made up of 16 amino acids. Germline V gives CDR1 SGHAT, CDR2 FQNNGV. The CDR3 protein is CASSPSRGLVNTEAFL. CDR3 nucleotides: TGTGCCAGTAGCCCATCCAGGGGGTTGGTGAATACTGAAGCTTTCTTA.

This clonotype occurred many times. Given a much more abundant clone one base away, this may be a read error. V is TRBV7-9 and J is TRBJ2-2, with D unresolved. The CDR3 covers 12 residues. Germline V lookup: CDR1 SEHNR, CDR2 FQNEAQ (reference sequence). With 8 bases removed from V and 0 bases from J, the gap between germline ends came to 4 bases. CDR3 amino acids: CASGSNTGELFF. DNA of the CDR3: TGTGCCAGCGGGTCGAACACCGGGGAGCTGTTTTTT.

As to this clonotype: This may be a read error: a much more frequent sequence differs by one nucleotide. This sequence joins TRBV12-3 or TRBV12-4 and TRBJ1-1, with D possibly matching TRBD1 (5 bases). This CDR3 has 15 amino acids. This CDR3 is CASSLGQLLNAEAFF. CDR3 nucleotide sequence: TGTGCCAGCAGTTTAGGACAGCTGTTGAACGCTGAAGCTTTCTTT.

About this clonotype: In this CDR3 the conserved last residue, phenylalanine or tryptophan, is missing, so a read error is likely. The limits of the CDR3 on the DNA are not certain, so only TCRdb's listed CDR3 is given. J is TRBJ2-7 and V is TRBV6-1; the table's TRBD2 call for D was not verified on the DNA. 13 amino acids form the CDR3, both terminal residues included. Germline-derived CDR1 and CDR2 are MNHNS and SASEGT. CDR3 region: CASSENEARASQC.

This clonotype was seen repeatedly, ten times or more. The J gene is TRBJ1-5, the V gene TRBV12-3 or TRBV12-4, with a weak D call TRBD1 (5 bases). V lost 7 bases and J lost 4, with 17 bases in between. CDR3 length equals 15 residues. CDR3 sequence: CASTRGTAINQPQHF. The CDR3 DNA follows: TGTGCCAGCACGCGGGGCACCGCAATAAATCAGCCCCAGCATTTT.

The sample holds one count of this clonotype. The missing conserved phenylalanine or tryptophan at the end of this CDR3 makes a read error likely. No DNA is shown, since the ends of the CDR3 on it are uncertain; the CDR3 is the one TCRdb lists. The CDR3 protein is CASSFDGSYEPYS. This rearrangement joins TRBV11-2 to TRBJ2-7. In germline, CDR1 is SGHAT, CDR2 FQNNGV. The CDR3 spans 13 residues, counting both ends.

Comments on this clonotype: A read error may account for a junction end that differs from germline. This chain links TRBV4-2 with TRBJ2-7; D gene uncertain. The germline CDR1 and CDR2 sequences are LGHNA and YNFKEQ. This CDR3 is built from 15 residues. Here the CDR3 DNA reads TGTCCCAGCAGCCCAGGCCCAGGAAGTCTTGACGAGCAGTACTTC. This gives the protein CPSSPGPGSLDEQYF.